Shown below are 10 T cell receptor beta chains from a single sample sequenced in a study of cytomegalovirus exposure and HLA in healthy donors. The primer mix had 60 Vbeta and 13 Jbeta primers. This table comes from immunoSEQ multiplex PCR, and its TCRdb copy is limited to in-frame clones, with some not included. The repertoire shows 100,000 or so clones; the top ten hold 0.55% to 0.65%. The sequenced sample consisted of PBMCs. The origin of the receptors is a man in his forties or fifties in good health and CMV-seronegative.

V and J are TRBV25-1 and TRBJ1-1; 7 bases match TRBD1. CDR1 is MGHDK, CDR2 SYGVNS, per germline. CDR3 length: 16 amino acids. V was clipped by 4 bases and J by 5 bases; unmatched bases: 13. The DNA of the CDR3 is TGTGCCAGCAGTGCAATTCTACAGGGGAGGAGTACTGAAGCTTTCTTT. Translated, it gives CASSAILQGRSTEAFF.

This sequence joins TRBV12-5 and TRBJ2-5; 10 bases match TRBD2. The CDR3 runs 15 residues. Germline lookup yields CDR1 LGHNT and CDR2 FRNRAP. Losses at the gene ends were 7 bases for V and 4 bases for J; bases not matched to a gene: 9. The CDR3: CASDSPGLATETQYF. In nucleotides, the CDR3 is TGTGCTAGTGACTCACCGGGACTAGCGACAGAGACCCAGTACTTC.

This sequence joins TRBV4-3 and TRBJ2-1; no clear D gene. Germline V lookup: CDR1 LGHNA, CDR2 YSLEER. The CDR3 is 14 amino acids. Trimming removed 3 bases at V and 6 bases at J, with 12 bases between. In DNA form, the CDR3 reads TGCGCCAGCAGCCAGAGTCTAACGGGCAATGAGCAGTTCTTC. This gives the protein CASSQSLTGNEQFF.

J is TRBJ1-1 and V is TRBV7-2; D possibly corresponds to TRBD1 (5 bases). Germline CDR1 and CDR2: SGHTA and FQGNSA. Trimming removed 1 base at V and 8 bases at J, with 14 bases between. The CDR3 extends over 14 amino acids. The CDR3: CASSLVQWGSEAFF. As DNA, the CDR3 is TGTGCCAGCAGCTTAGTACAGTGGGGCTCCGAAGCTTTCTTT.

V and J are TRBV5-1 and TRBJ2-3, with TRBD1 matching over 7 bases. Germline V gene lookup returns CDR1 SGHRS and CDR2 YFSETQ. The V and J ends lost 3 bases and 2 bases, in that order; junction bases with no gene match: 6. The CDR3 length is 15 residues. This chain's CDR3 is CASSSGTVNTDTQYF. The CDR3 DNA reads TGCGCCAGCAGCTCCGGGACAGTGAACACAGATACGCAGTATTTT.

The J gene is TRBJ2-7, the V gene TRBV4-1; no firm D call. Germline values: CDR1 MGHRA, CDR2 YSYEKL. The V end lost 0 bases, the J end lost 4 bases, and 10 bases lay between the germline ends. This CDR3 spans 14 amino acids. CDR3 nucleotides: TGCGCCAGCAGCCAAGAAGCTCGGGTTTACGAGCAGTACTTC. Amino acids: CASSQEARVYEQYF.

CDR3 in amino acids: CASSSLNGGAPYNEQFF. CDR3 bases: TGTGCCAGCAGCTCCCTAAACGGCGGGGCACCTTACAATGAGCAGTTCTTC. The chain links TRBV11-2 to TRBJ2-1; tentative D call: TRBD2 (6 bases). Germline V gives CDR1 SGHAT, CDR2 FQNNGV. V dropped 4 bases and J dropped 4 bases, with 20 bases sitting between them. The CDR3 has 17 residues.

The chain employs TRBV4-3 and TRBJ2-7; D perhaps matches TRBD1 (5 bases). V was cut by 0 bases and J by 5 bases, with 14 bases left in between. This CDR3 region has 15 residues. Germline CDR1 and CDR2: LGHNA and YSLEER. This chain's CDR3 is CASSQDRSGPDEQYF. CDR3 bases: TGCGCCAGCAGCCAAGATCGGTCAGGGCCCGACGAGCAGTACTTC.

This chain uses TRBV6-5 with TRBJ1-6; weak D call: TRBD1 (5 bases). CDR1 MNHEY and CDR2 SVGAGI come from the germline V gene. V dropped 2 bases and J dropped 5 bases, with 10 bases sitting between them. The CDR3 loop spans 15 amino acids. This chain's CDR3 is CASSYDGAHNSPLHF. CDR3 DNA sequence: TGTGCCAGCAGTTACGATGGGGCGCATAATTCACCCCTCCACTTT.

The CDR3 sequence is CASSLYGGDYGYTF. As DNA, the CDR3 is TGCGCCAGCAGCTTGTATGGCGGAGACTATGGCTACACCTTC. V gene TRBV5-1 combines with J gene TRBJ1-2, with D unclear. Germline CDR1 SGHRS, CDR2 YFSETQ. The CDR3 spans 14 residues. V was cut by 1 base and J by 3 bases, with 10 bases left in between.